The clone carrying this TCR beta chain showed up just once. Its antigen is as yet unknown. The sample belongs to a study of cytomegalovirus exposure and HLA in healthy donors. General study findings and limits: More clonal expansion characterized HLA-associated TCR beta chains than equally common others in a later analysis. A previous analysis found most TCR beta V segments productive roughly 87% or roughly 30% of the time. Some TCR beta chains (164 of them) were listed as cytomegalovirus-associated.

The length of the CDR3 is 16 residues. Germline CDR1 and CDR2: SGHRS and YFSETQ. Trimming cost V 4 bases and J 2 bases; bases outside gene matches: 8. 60 Vbeta and 13 Jbeta primers were used in PCR. The table came from immunoSEQ multiplex PCR; TCRdb's copy has only in-frame clones and leaves some out. The top ten clones hold 20% to 25% of a sample with roughly 90,000 clones, 65% to 75% of them seen once. The chain couples TRBV5-1 to TRBJ2-7, with 11 bases that match TRBD2. This sequence was found in a man aged 30-40 years in good health and CMV-seropositive. The source material was PBMCs. CDR3 coding DNA: TGCGCCAGCAGCGTCACTAGCGGGAGAATCCCCTACGAGCAGTACTTC. Protein: CASSVTSGRIPYEQYF.